Listed below are T cell receptor beta chains from one sample, sequenced in a study of cytotoxic CD8 clonotypes in ibrutinib-treated CLL. Using immunoSEQ multiplex PCR, the repertoire was profiled, and TCRdb retains in-frame clones only, with some absent. The sample lists some 140,000 clones; around 93% were seen once. Sequencing used PBMCs, obtained after 12 months of ibrutinib treatment. These receptors came from a human donor with chronic lymphocytic leukemia. CDR3s include the opening cysteine and the closing phenylalanine or tryptophan. Fields, in order: J gene, V gene, CDR3 protein.

j_call: TRBJ1-3; v_call: TRBV30; cdr3_aa: CAWSMDSLNTIYF
j_call: TRBJ1-5; v_call: TRBV29-1; cdr3_aa: CSVVDPGWHQPQHF
j_call: TRBJ2-5; v_call: TRBV19; cdr3_aa: CASSISLTGQETQYF
j_call: TRBJ2-1; v_call: TRBV6-4; cdr3_aa: CASSDSGAVMGEQFF
j_call: TRBJ2-1; v_call: TRBV27; cdr3_aa: CASSLYGTSKYNEQFF
j_call: TRBJ2-4; v_call: TRBV11-2; cdr3_aa: CASSLVGTKLNIQYF
j_call: TRBJ1-2; v_call: TRBV4-3; cdr3_aa: CASSQDGRNYGYTF
j_call: TRBJ2-3; v_call: TRBV19; cdr3_aa: CASQRQFDTDTQYF
j_call: TRBJ2-5; v_call: TRBV27; cdr3_aa: CASSSFAGTSGRGETQYF
j_call: TRBJ2-3; v_call: TRBV7-8; cdr3_aa: CASSLEGLALLLPTTDTQYF
j_call: TRBJ2-1; v_call: TRBV5-1; cdr3_aa: CASSLEVAGYRSYGNEQFF
j_call: TRBJ2-1; v_call: TRBV28; cdr3_aa: CASSSGWFLTSGRASENEQFF
j_call: TRBJ1-1; v_call: TRBV28; cdr3_aa: CASSFPTGETAEAFF
j_call: TRBJ1-4; v_call: TRBV5-1; cdr3_aa: CATSKDSPNEKLFF
j_call: TRBJ2-3; v_call: TRBV6-5; cdr3_aa: CASSYGVPGWDTQYF
j_call: TRBJ2-1; v_call: TRBV4-1; cdr3_aa: CASSRLAPQAYYNEQFF
j_call: TRBJ2-7; v_call: TRBV9; cdr3_aa: CASSPNLAGTYEQYF
j_call: TRBJ2-3; v_call: TRBV9; cdr3_aa: CASREGRARTDTQYF